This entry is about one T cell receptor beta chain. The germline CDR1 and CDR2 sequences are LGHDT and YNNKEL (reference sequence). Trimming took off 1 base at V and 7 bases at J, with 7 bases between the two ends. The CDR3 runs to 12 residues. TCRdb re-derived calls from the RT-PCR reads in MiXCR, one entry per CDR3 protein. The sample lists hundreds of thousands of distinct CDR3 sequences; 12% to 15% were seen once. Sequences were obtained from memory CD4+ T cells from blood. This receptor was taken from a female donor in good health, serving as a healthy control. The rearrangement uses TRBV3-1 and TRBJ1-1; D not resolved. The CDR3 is CASSQAHFEAFF. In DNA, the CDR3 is TGTGCCAGCAGCCAAGCGCACTTTGAAGCTTTCTTT.